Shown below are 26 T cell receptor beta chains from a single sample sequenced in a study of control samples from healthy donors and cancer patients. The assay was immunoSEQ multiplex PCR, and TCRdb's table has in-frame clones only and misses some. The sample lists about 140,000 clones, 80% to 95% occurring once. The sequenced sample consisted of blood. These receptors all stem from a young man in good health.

The CDR3 protein is CASSLLGSSVGEQYF. In DNA form, the CDR3 reads TGTGCCAGCAGCTTATTAGGCAGCTCCGTGGGCGAGCAGTACTTC. The chain uses TRBV7-6 and TRBJ2-7; D unclear. The CDR3 is made up of 15 amino acids. CDR1 is SGHVS and CDR2 is FNYEAQ in the germline V gene. Trimming stripped 2 bases from V and 6 bases from J, with 17 bases between. Looking up the rest from reference TRBV7-6 and TRBJ2-7 gives the full variable domain: GAGVSQSPRYKVTKRGQDVALRCDPISGHVSLYWYRQALGQGPEFLTYFNYEAQQDKSGLPNDRFSAERPEGSISTLTIQRTEQRDSAMYRCASSLLGSSVGEQYFGPGTRLTVT.

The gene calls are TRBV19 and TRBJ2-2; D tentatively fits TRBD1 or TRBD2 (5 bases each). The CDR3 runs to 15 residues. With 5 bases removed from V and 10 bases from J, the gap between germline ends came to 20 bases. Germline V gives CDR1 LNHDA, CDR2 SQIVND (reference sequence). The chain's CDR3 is CASSPGDGVREELFF. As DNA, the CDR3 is TGTGCCAGTAGTCCCGGGGACGGAGTTCGGGAGGAGCTGTTTTTT.

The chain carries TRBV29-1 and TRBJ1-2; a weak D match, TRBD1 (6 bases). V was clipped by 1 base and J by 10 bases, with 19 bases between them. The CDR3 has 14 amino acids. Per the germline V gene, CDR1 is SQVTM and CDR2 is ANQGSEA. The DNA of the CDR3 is TGCAGCGTTGAAGTAGGGCACAGGGCGATCGTCTACACCTTC. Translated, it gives CSVEVGHRAIVYTF. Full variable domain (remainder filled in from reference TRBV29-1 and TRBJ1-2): SAVISQKPSRDICQRGTSLTIQCQVDSQVTMMFWYRQQPGQSLTLIATANQGSEATYESGFVIDKFPISRPNLTFSTLTVSNMSPEDSSIYLCSVEVGHRAIVYTFGSGTRLTVV.

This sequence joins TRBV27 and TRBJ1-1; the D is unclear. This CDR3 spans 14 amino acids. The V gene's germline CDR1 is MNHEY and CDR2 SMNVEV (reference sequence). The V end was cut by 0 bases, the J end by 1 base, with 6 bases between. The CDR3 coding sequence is TGTGCCAGCAGTTTATCTCCAGCGAACACTGAAGCTTTCTTT. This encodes CASSLSPANTEAFF.

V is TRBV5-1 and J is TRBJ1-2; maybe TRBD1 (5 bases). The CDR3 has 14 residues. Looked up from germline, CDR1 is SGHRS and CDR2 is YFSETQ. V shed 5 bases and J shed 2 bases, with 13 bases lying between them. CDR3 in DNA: TGCGCCAGCAGTCCAATCGGGGGGAACTATGGCTACACCTTC. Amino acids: CASSPIGGNYGYTF.

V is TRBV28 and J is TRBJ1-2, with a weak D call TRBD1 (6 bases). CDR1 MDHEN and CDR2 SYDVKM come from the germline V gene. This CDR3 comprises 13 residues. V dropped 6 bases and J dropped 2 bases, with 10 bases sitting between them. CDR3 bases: TGTGCCAGCAGGCAAGGGGGGAACTATGGCTACACCTTC. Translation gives CASRQGGNYGYTF.

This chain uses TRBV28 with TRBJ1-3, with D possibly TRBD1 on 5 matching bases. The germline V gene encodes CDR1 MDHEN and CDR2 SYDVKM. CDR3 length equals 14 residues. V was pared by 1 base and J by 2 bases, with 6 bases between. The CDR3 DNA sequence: TGTGCCAGCAGTTTATTGGACACTGGAAACACCATATATTTT. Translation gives CASSLLDTGNTIYF.

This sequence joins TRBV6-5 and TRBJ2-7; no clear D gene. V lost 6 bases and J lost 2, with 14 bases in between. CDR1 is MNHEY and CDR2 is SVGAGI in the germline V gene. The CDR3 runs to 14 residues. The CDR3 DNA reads TGTGCCAGCAGGAAAGGCTCCGCTACCTACGAGCAGTACTTC. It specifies CASRKGSATYEQYF.

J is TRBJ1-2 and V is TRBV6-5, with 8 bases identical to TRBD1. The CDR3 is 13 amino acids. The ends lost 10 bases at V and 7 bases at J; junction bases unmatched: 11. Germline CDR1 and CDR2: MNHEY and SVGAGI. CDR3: CAIMYRGILGYTF. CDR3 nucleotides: TGTGCCATCATGTACAGGGGGATTCTTGGCTACACCTTC.

CDR3 residues: CASSSGYRTGGVNEKLFF. CDR3 DNA sequence: TGTGCCAGCAGCTCCGGATACAGAACAGGGGGGGTTAATGAAAAACTGTTTTTT. The chain joins TRBV7-2 to TRBJ1-4; 8 bases agree with TRBD1. V shed 4 bases, J shed 4 bases, and the junction held 14 bases outside the gene matches. Germline V gene lookup returns CDR1 SGHTA and CDR2 FQGNSA. The length of the CDR3 is 18 residues. Full variable domain (remainder filled in from reference TRBV7-2 and TRBJ1-4): GAGVSQSPSNKVTEKGKDVELRCDPISGHTALYWYRQSLGQGLEFLIYFQGNSAPDKSGLPSDRFSAERTGGSVSTLTIQRTQQEDSAVYLCASSSGYRTGGVNEKLFFGSGTQLSVL.

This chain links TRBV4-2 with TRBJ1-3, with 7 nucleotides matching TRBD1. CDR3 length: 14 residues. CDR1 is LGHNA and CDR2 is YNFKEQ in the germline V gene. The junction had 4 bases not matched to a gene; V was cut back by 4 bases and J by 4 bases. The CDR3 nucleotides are TGTGCCAGCAGCCCGACAGGGCTCGGAAACACCATATATTTT. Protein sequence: CASSPTGLGNTIYF.

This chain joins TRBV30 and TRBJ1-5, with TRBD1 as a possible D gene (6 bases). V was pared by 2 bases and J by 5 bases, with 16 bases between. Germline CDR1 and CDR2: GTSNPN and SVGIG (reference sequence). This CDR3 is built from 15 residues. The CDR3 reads CAWSTRGSGYQPQHF. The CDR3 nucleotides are TGTGCCTGGAGTACGAGGGGGTCCGGTTATCAGCCCCAGCATTTT. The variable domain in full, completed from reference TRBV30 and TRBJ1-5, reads SQTIHQWPATLVQPVGSPLSLECTVEGTSNPNLYWYRQAAGRGLQLLFYSVGIGQISSEVPQNLSASRPQDRQFILSSKKLLLSDSGFYLCAWSTRGSGYQPQHFGDGTRLSIL.

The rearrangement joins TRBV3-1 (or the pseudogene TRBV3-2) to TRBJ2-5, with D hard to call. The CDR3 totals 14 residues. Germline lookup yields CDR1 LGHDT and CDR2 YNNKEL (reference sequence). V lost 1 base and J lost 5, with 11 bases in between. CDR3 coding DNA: TGTGCCAGCAGCCAAGGGGCTCGCCCGGAGACCCAGTACTTC. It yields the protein CASSQGARPETQYF.

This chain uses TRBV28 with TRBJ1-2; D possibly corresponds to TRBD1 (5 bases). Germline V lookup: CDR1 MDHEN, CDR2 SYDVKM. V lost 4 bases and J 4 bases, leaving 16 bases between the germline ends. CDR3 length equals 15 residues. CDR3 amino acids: CASSSTGPVSYGYTF. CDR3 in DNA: TGTGCCAGCAGTTCAACGGGGCCAGTCTCCTATGGCTACACCTTC.

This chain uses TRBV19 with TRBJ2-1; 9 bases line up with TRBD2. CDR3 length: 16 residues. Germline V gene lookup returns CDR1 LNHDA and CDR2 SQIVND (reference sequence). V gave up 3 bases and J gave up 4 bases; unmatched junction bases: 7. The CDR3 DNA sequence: TGTGCCAGTAGTATTATGAGACTAGCGGAGTACAATGAGCAGTTCTTC. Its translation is CASSIMRLAEYNEQFF.

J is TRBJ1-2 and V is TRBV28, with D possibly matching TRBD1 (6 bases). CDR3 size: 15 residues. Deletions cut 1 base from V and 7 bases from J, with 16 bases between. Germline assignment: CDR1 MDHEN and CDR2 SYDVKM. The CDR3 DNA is TGTGCCAGCAGTTTATCGCGGGGGGGCATTTTTGGCTACACCTTC. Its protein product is CASSLSRGGIFGYTF.

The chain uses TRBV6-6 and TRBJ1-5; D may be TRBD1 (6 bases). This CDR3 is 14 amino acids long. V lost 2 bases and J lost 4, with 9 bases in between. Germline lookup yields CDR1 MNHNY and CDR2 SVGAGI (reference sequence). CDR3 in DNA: TGTGCCAGCAGTTACCGGACAGAAAATCAGCCCCAGCATTTT. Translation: CASSYRTENQPQHF.

The CDR3 DNA is TGTGCCAGCAGTGAATTAAACAGGGGGAACACTGAAGCTTTCTTT. Protein product: CASSELNRGNTEAFF. The chain has TRBV25-1 and TRBJ1-1, with 7 positions matching TRBD1. This CDR3 spans 15 amino acids. Germline V CDR1 and CDR2: MGHDK, SYGVNS. With 1 base clipped from V and 1 base from J, the junction kept 3 bases outside the gene matches. The complete variable domain, with remaining parts taken from reference TRBV25-1 and TRBJ1-1, reads EADIYQTPRYLVIGTGKKITLECSQTMGHDKMYWYQQDPGMELHLIHYSYGVNSTEKGDLSSESTVSRIRTEHFPLTLESARPSHTSQYLCASSELNRGNTEAFFGQGTRLTVV.

The chain's CDR3 is CSARTGPNTGELFF. Here the CDR3 DNA reads TGCAGCGCACGGACAGGCCCGAACACCGGGGAGCTGTTTTTT. The chain is built from TRBV29-1 and TRBJ2-2, with 7 nucleotides matching TRBD1. Germline-derived CDR1 and CDR2 are SQVTM and ANQGSEA. V lost 7 bases and J lost 0; bases outside the gene matches: 5. This CDR3 region has 14 residues.

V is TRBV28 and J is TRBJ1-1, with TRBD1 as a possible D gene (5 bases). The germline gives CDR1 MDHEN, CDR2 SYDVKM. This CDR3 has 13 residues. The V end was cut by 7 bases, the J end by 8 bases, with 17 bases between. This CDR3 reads CASKYLAGSEAFF. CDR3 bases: TGTGCCAGCAAATATCTCGCAGGGTCGGAAGCTTTCTTT.

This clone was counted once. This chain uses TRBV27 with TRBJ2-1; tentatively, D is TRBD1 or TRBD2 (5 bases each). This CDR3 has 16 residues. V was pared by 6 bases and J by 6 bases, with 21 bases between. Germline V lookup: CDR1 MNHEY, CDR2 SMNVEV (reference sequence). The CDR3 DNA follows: TGTGCCAGCAGCATCTCCCGGGACGTGTGGTCCAATGAGCAGTTCTTC. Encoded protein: CASSISRDVWSNEQFF.

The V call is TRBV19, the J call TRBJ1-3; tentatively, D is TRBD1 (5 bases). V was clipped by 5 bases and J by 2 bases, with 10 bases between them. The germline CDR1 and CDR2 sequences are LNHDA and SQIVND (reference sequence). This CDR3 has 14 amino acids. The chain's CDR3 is CASSGGGAGNTIYF. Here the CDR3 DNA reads TGTGCCAGTAGTGGGGGGGGTGCTGGAAACACCATATATTTT.

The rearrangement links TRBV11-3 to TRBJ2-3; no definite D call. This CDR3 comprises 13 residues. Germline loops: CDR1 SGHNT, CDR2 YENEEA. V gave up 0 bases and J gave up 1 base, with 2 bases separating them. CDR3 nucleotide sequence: TGTGCCAGCAGCTTAGACCGCACAGATACGCAGTATTTT. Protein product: CASSLDRTDTQYF.

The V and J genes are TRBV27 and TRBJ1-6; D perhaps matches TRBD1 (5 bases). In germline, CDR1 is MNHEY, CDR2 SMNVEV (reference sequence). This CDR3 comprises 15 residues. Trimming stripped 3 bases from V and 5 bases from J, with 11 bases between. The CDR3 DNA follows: TGTGCCAGCAGTTTTGACAGTAAGAATAATTCACCCCTCCACTTT. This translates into CASSFDSKNNSPLHF.

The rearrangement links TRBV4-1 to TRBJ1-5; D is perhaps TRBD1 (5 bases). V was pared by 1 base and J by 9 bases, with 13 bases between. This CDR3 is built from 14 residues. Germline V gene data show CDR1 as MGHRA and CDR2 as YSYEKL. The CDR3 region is CASSQAGEYPPQHF. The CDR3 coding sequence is TGCGCCAGCAGCCAAGCGGGGGAGTATCCGCCCCAGCATTTT.

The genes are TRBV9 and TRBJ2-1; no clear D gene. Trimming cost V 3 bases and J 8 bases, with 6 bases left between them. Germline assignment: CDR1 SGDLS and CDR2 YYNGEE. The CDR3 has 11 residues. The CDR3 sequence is CASSGLDEQFF. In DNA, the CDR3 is TGTGCCAGCAGCGGCCTCGATGAGCAGTTCTTC.